This TCR beta chain came from a study of T cell clonotyping in hematopoietic cell transplantation. The CDR3 is 15 residues long. The germline V gene encodes CDR1 SGHNT and CDR2 YYREEE (reference sequence). V shed 1 base and J shed 2 bases, with 13 bases lying between them. As for time point: recipient sample about 28 days before transplant, after cytoreduction. Samples: about 28 days before transplant, then days 30, 100 and 180 after. Profiling relied on immunoSEQ multiplex PCR, and the TCRdb table lists in-frame clones only, not all of them. The sample holds tens of thousands of clones, around 84% seen once.

The sequence derives from a woman aged 55-70 years with acute myeloid leukemia. Some clones in this sample may be carry-over from other donors' samples. The chain combines TRBV5-4 with TRBJ2-7, with D maybe TRBD1 (6 bases). The sequences come from peripheral blood mononuclear cells, collected before stem cell transplant. The CDR3 DNA sequence: TGTGCCAGCAGCTTGATCGGTCGGACAGCCTACGAGCAGTACTTC. Translation gives CASSLIGRTAYEQYF.